This T cell receptor (beta chain) was identified in a study of early T cells in non-severe SARS-CoV-2 infection. The wider study: Sequencing of bulk RNA from unsorted whole blood was done, without chain pairing.

Unique molecular identifiers tagged individual cDNA molecules. TCRdb passed the 5' RACE reads through MiXCR, listing each CDR3 protein once. The repertoire holds roughly 100,000 distinct CDR3 sequences, with about 12% as singletons. CDR3 size: 16 residues. Between the trimmed V and J ends, which lost 0 bases and 1 base, there was a span of 11 bases. Germline CDR1 reads LNHNV; CDR2 reads YYDKDF (reference sequence). General observations from the study: In VDJdb matching, anti-spike CD8 responses were favored while private and CD4 specificities went missing.

This clonotype was counted a few times. Its antigen is not known. V gene TRBV15 combines with J gene TRBJ2-3; D ambiguous. The source was whole blood, collected at baseline. The origin of this receptor is an adult who was a healthcare worker with PCR-confirmed SARS-CoV-2 infection or an uninfected control (not recorded which). DNA of the CDR3: TGTGCCACCAGCAGAGATGGATTAGCCCGCACAGATACGCAGTATTTT. This gives the protein CATSRDGLARTDTQYF.